The clone carrying this T cell receptor beta chain was counted only a few times. The antigen remains unidentified. Looked up from germline, CDR1 is SGHVS and CDR2 is FQNEAQ. The CDR3 covers 15 residues. The V and J ends lost 5 bases and 4 bases respectively, with 14 bases between them. The sample belongs to a study of T cell repertoires in cytomegalovirus infection. Across the study: It was recently identified HLA-C-restricted and well-studied HLA-B-restricted CMV epitopes that the study used. CMV infection plus the matching HLA type was flagged by public TCR beta signatures. Overall study results and limits: It was HLA-C-restricted CMV-specific TCR beta clonotypes that dominated the response ex vivo. Summed public TCR beta family frequency identified CMV carriers bearing the relevant HLA.

Using its own MiXCR run on the reads, TCRdb lists one record per CDR3 protein. The table lists about 360,000 distinct CDR3 sequences, roughly 34% of them singletons. The sequenced sample was cultured PBMCs, obtained from culture after CMV antigen stimulation. The TCR comes from a human donor in good health (CMV status not recorded). Some clones in this sample may be carry-over from other donors' samples. The chain combines TRBV7-8 with TRBJ2-2; D unresolved. CDR3 in DNA: TGTGCCAGCAGCCTCGAAAGTTGGGGCACCGGGGAGCTGTTTTTT. Encoded protein: CASSLESWGTGELFF. The complete variable domain, with remaining parts taken from reference TRBV7-8 and TRBJ2-2, reads GAGVSQSPRYKVAKRGQDVALRCDPISGHVSLFWYQQALGQGPEFLTYFQNEAQLDKSGLPSDRFFAERPEGSVSTLKIQRTQQEDSAVYLCASSLESWGTGELFFGEGSRLTVL.